This T cell receptor (beta chain) came from a study of blood T cell repertoires in COVID-19. From germline, CDR1 is GTSNPN and CDR2 SVGIG (reference sequence). The CDR3 contains 12 residues. Trimming removed 1 base from V and 8 bases from J, with 11 bases in between. Some clones are missing from TCRdb's copy, which holds only in-frame ones; the method was immunoSEQ multiplex PCR. The data contain under 300,000 clones, 85% to 90% of them singletons. The source is a man aged 55 to 70 with acute or convalescent COVID-19. The V and J genes are TRBV30 and TRBJ1-2; no clear D gene. Sample: peripheral blood. The DNA for the CDR3 is TGTGCCTGGAGTGCTTATCAGGAAGGCTACACCTTC. It yields the protein CAWSAYQEGYTF.